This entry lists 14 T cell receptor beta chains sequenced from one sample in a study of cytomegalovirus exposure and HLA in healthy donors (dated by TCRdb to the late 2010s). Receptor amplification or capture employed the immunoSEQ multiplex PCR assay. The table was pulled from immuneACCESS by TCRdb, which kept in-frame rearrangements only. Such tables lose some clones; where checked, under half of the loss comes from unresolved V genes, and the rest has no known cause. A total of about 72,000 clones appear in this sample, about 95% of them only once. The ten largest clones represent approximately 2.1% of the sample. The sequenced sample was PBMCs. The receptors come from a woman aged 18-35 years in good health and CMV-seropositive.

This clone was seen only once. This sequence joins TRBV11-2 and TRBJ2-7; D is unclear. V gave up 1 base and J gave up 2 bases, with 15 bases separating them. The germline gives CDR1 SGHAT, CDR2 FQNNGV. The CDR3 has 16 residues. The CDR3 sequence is CASSLGLTGVTYEQYF. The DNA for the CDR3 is TGTGCCAGCAGCTTAGGACTGACGGGTGTCACCTACGAGCAGTACTTC.

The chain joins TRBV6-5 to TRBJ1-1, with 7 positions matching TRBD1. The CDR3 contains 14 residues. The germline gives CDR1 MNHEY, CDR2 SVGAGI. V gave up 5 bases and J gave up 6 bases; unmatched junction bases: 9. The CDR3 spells CASSRSGQRAEAFF. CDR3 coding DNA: TGTGCCAGCAGTCGATCGGGACAGAGGGCTGAAGCTTTCTTT.

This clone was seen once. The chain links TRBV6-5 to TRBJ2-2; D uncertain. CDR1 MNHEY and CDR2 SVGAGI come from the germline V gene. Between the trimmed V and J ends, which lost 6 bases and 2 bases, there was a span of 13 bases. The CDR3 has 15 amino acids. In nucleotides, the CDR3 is TGTGCCAGCAGCCCCCGTGGAGAAAACACCGGGGAGCTGTTTTTT. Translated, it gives CASSPRGENTGELFF.

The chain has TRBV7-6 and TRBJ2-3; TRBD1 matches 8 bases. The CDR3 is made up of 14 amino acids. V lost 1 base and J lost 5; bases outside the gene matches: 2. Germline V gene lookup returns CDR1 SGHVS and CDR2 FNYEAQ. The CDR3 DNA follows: TGTGCCAGCAGCTTAGGGACAGGGCGAGATACGCAGTATTTT. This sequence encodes CASSLGTGRDTQYF.

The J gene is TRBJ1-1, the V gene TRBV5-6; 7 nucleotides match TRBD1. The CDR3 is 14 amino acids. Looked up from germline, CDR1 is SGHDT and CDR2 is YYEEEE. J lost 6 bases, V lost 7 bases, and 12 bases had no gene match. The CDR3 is CASGRIGGTSEAFF. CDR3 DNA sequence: TGTGCCAGCGGACGAATAGGGGGCACCTCTGAAGCTTTCTTT.

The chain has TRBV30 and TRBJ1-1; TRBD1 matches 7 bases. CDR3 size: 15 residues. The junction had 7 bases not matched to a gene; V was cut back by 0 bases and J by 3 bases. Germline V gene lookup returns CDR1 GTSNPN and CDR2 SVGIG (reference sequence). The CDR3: CAWSVRGRGYTEAFF. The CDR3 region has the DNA TGTGCCTGGAGTGTACGTGGCAGGGGGTACACTGAAGCTTTCTTT.

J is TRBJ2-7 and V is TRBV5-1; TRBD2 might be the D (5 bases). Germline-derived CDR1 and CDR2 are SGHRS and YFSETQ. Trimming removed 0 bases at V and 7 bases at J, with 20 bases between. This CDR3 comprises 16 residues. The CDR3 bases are TGCGCCAGCAGCTTGGATCTTCTTACGTCTCCGGGGGAGCAGTACTTC. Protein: CASSLDLLTSPGEQYF.

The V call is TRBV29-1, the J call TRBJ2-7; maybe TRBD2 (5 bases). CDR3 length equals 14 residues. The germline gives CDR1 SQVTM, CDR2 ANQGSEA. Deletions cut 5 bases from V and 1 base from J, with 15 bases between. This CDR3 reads CSVTYATRSYEQYF. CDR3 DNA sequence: TGCAGCGTTACCTACGCTACTAGATCCTACGAGCAGTACTTC.

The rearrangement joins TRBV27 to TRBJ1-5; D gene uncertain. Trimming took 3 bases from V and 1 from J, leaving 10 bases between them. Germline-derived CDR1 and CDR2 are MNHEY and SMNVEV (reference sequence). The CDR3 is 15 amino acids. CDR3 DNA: TGTGCCAGCAGTTTGGAGTCTGGGAGCAATCAGCCCCAGCATTTT. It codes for CASSLESGSNQPQHF.

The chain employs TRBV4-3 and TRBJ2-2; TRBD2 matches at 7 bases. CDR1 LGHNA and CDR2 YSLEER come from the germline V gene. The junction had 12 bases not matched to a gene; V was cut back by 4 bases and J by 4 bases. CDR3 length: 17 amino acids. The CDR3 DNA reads TGCGCCAGCAGCCGACACCATACCGGGACTACCACCGGGGAGCTGTTTTTT. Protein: CASSRHHTGTTTGELFF.

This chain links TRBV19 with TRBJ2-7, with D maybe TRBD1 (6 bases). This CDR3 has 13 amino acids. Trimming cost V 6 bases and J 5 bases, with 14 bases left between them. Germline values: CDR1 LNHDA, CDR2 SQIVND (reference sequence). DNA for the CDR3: TGTGCCAGTAGCCCCCATGGGGGCAACGAGCAGTACTTC. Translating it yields CASSPHGGNEQYF.

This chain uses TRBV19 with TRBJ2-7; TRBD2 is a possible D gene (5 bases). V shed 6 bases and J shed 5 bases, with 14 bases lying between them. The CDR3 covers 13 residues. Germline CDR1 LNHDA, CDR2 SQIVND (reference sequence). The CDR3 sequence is CASSTGEIDEQYF. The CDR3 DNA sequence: TGTGCCAGTAGCACCGGGGAAATCGACGAGCAGTACTTC.

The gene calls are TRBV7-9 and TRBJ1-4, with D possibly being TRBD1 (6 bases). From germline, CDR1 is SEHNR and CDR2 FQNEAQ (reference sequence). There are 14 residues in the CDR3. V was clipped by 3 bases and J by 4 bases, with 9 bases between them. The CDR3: CASSLDSLNEKLFF. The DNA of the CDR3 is TGTGCCAGCAGCTTGGACAGCCTTAATGAAAAACTGTTTTTT.

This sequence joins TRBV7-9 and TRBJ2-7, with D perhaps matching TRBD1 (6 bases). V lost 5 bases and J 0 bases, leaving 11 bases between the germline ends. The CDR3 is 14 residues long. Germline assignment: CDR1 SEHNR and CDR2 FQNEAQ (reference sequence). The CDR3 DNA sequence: TGTGCCAGCAGCGGAACAGGGAGCTCCTACGAGCAGTACTTC. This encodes CASSGTGSSYEQYF.